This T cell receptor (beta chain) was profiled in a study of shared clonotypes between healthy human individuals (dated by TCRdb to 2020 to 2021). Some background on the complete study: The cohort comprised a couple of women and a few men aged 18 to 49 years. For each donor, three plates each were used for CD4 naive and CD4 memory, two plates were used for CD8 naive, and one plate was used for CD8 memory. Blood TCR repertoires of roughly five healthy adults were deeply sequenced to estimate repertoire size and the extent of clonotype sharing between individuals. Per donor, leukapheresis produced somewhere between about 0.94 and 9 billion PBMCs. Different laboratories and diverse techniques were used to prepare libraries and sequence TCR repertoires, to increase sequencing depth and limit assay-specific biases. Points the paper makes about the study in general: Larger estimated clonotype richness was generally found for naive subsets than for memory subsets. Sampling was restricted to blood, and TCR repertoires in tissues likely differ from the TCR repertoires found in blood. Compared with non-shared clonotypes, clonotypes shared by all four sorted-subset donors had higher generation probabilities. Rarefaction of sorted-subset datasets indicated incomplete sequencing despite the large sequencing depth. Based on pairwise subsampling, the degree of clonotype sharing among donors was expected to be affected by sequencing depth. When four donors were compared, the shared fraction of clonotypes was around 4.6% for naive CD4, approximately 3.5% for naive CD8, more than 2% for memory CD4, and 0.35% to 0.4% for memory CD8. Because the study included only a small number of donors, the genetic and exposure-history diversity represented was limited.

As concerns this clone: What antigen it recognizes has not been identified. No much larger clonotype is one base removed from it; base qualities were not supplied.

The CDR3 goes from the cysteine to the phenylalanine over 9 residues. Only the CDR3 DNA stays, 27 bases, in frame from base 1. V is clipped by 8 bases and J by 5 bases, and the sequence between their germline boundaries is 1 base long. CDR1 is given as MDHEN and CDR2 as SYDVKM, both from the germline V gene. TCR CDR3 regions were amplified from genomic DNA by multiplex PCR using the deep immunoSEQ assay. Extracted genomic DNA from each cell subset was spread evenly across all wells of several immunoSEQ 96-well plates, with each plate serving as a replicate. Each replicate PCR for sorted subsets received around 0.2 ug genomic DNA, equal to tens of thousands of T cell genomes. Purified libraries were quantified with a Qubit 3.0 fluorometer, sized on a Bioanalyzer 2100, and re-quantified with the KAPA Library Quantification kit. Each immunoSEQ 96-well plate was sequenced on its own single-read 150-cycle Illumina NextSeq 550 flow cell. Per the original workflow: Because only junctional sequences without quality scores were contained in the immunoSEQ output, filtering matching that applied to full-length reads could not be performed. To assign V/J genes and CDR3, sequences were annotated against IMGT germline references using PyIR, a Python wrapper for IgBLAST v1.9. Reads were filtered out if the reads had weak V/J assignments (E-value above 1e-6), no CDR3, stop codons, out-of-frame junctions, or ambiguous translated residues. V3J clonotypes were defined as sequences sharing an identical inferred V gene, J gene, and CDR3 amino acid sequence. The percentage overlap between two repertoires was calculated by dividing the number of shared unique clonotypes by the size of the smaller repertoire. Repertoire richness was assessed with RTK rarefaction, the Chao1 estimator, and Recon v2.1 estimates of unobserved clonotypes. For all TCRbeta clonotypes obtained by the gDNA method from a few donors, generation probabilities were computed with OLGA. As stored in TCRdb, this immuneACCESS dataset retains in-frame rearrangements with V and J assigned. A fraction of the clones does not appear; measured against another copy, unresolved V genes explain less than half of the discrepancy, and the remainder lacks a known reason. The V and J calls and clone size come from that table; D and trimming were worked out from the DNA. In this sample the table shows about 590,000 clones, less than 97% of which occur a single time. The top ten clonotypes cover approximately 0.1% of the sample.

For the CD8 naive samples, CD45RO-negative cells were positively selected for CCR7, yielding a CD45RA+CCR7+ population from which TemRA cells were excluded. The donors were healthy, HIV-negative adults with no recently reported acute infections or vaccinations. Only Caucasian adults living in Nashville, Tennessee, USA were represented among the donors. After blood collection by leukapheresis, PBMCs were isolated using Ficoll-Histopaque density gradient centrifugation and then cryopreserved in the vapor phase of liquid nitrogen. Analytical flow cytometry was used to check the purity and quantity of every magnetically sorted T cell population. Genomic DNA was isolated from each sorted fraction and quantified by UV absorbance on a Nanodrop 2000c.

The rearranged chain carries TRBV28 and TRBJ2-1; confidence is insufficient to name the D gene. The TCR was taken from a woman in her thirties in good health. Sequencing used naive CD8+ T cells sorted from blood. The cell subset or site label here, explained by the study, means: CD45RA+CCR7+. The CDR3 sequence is CASHNEQFF. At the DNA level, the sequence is TGTGCCAGCCACAATGAGCAGTTCTTC.